A single sample is the source of the 28 T cell receptor beta chains below, sequenced in a study of T cells in women clearing cervical HPV infection. Assay used: immunoSEQ multiplex PCR; TCRdb lists only in-frame clones, some missing. This listing includes some 40,000 clones. Sequences were obtained from blood buffy coat. All receptors derive from a woman aged 18 to 75 with a cervical HPV16 infection that either progressed to CIN3+ or cleared (not recorded which).

Worth noting for this clone: The read halts 3 residues ahead of the CDR3 end, with the missing end drawn from the germline J gene. V usage is TRBV19 and J usage is TRBJ2-3, with a possible D match to TRBD2 (5 bases). The length of the CDR3 is 15 residues. The V gene lost 3 bases and the J gene lost 4 bases, with 14 bases spanning the gap. Germline CDR1 LNHDA, CDR2 SQIVND (reference sequence). CDR3 region: CASSMSTAGADTQYF. The part of the CDR3 DNA that was read is TGTGCCAGTAGTATGTCGACCGCGGGCGCAGATACG.

Regarding this clone: The CDR3 is cut off 3 residues early in the read; its end comes from the germline J gene. The chain has TRBV18 and TRBJ1-2, with TRBD1 as a possible D gene (6 bases). The CDR3 has 12 residues. Germline V CDR1 and CDR2: KGHSH, LQKENI. The sequenced part of the CDR3 DNA is TGTGCCAGCTCGCATGACAGGTACGAC. Protein product: CASSHDRYD. The CDR3 in its entirety is CASSHDRYDYTF.

Points on this clone: The CDR3 end is not reached by the read, which stops 3 residues before it; the germline J gene fills it in. The J gene is TRBJ2-2, the V gene TRBV5-5; D perhaps matches TRBD2 (6 bases). The CDR3 has 15 residues. V dropped 6 bases and J dropped 5 bases, with 17 bases sitting between them. The germline gives CDR1 SGHKS, CDR2 YYEKEE (reference sequence). CDR3 bases read: TGTGCCAGCAACCTGGGGGGTCCCGATACCGGGGAG. It is translated as CASNLGGPDTGE. The whole CDR3 protein reads CASNLGGPDTGELFF.

Details on this clone: The read finishes 3 residues shy of the CDR3 end, and the germline J gene is used to complete it. This chain links TRBV6-1 with TRBJ1-2; perhaps TRBD1 as D (5 bases). The V end was cut by 4 bases, the J end by 3 bases, with 9 bases between. This CDR3 comprises 13 residues. Germline V gene data show CDR1 as MNHNS and CDR2 as SASEGT. The DNA read from the CDR3 is TGTGCCAGCAGTGGCGACAGTTACTATGGC. This gives the protein CASSGDSYYG. The CDR3 in its entirety is CASSGDSYYGYTF.

Worth noting for this clone: Its ends do not fully match the called genes, so a read error is possible. The read terminates 3 residues ahead of where the CDR3 ends, so the germline J gene completes it. Distinct nucleotide sequences in the sample also encode this CDR3. V usage is TRBV18 and J usage is TRBJ1-3, with TRBD1 matching over 8 bases. The CDR3 runs 17 residues. Germline V gives CDR1 KGHSH, CDR2 LQKENI. This CDR3 reads CASSPPGRQGLGNTIYF. The CDR3 DNA, read in part, is TGTGCCAGCTCACCACCAGGGAGACAGGGGCTTGGAAACACT.

Worth noting for this clone: The CDR3 end is not reached by the read, which stops 3 residues before it; the germline J gene fills it in. The chain couples TRBV5-1 to TRBJ2-4, with 8 positions matching TRBD2. The germline V gene has CDR1 SGHRS and CDR2 YFSETQ. The J segment lost 8 bases and the V segment lost 0 bases, leaving 13 bases of the junction unmatched. The CDR3 runs 17 residues. The DNA read from the CDR3 is TGCGCCAGCAGCTTGGCCGAGGATGGCGGGGGGCGTTACATT. Its protein product is CASSLAEDGGGRYI. The CDR3, in full, reads CASSLAEDGGGRYIQYF.

With respect to this clone: The CDR3 goes on 3 residues after the read ends, and that part is filled in from the germline J gene. The chain employs TRBV14 and TRBJ2-7; a possible D gene is TRBD2 (6 bases). This CDR3 comprises 13 residues. V lost 8 bases, J lost 6 bases, and 17 bases lay in between. Germline V gene lookup returns CDR1 SGHDN and CDR2 FVKESK. Incomplete CDR3 DNA: TGTGCCAGCGCTCGTCCCGGGCGGGGCGAG. Encoded protein: CASARPGRGE. Given in full, the CDR3 is CASARPGRGEQYF.

A note on this clone: Mismatch with germline at one junction end may stem from a read error. Read data end 3 residues before the CDR3 end; the end is taken from the germline J gene. This CDR3 is also generated by other DNA sequences in the sample. This rearrangement joins TRBV19 to TRBJ1-3; D gene ambiguous. The CDR3 runs 13 residues. The germline V gene has CDR1 LNHDA and CDR2 SQIVND (reference sequence). The DNA read from the CDR3 is TGTGCCAGTAGTAAGGACTCTGGAAACACG. It is translated as CASSKDSGNT. The entire CDR3 protein reads CASSKDSGNTIYF.

With respect to this clone: The sequence runs out 3 residues before the end of the CDR3; the remainder is reconstructed from the germline J gene. The chain joins TRBV20-1 to TRBJ2-1, with D possibly being TRBD1 (6 bases). The CDR3 totals 16 residues. CDR1 and CDR2 from the germline V gene are DFQATT and SNEGSKA (reference sequence). Trimming pared 0 bases from V and 0 bases from J, leaving 12 bases between. The CDR3 sequence is CSAREVGGPSYNEQFF. CDR3 bases read: TGCAGTGCTAGAGAGGTTGGGGGCCCCTCCTACAATGAG.

On this clone: The sequenced fragment ends 3 residues before the CDR3 boundary, so the rest is inferred from the germline J gene. The J gene is TRBJ1-1, the V gene TRBV20-1; 7 positions match TRBD1. V dropped 2 bases and J dropped 7; count of bases not matched to a gene: 7. CDR1 and CDR2 from the germline V gene are DFQATT and SNEGSKA (reference sequence). This CDR3 region has 13 residues. The covered CDR3 bases are TGCAGTGCTAGAAGAACAGGGGTCCATGAA. Amino acid sequence: CSARRTGVHE. The whole CDR3 region reads CSARRTGVHEAFF.

In regard to this clone: The read terminates 3 residues ahead of where the CDR3 ends, so the germline J gene completes it. The rearrangement joins TRBV5-1 to TRBJ1-2, with TRBD1 as a possible D gene (6 bases). Germline V gene sequence: CDR1 SGHRS, CDR2 YFSETQ. This CDR3 spans 13 amino acids. V dropped 5 bases and J dropped 0 bases, with 8 bases sitting between them. The sequenced CDR3 bases are TGCGCCAGCAGTGGACAGCCTAACTATGGC. The encoded protein is CASSGQPNYG. In full, the CDR3 is CASSGQPNYGYTF.

Notes on this clone: The read terminates 3 residues before the CDR3 end, so the remaining end is supplied by the germline J gene. The chain employs TRBV7-9 and TRBJ2-4, with D possibly being TRBD1 (5 bases). In germline, CDR1 is SEHNR, CDR2 FQNEAQ (reference sequence). CDR3 length equals 12 residues. The DNA read from the CDR3 is TGTGCCAGCAGCTTTGACAGATATGGT. Residues: CASSFDRYG. In full, the CDR3 is CASSFDRYGQYF.

To note about this clone: With the read ending 3 residues before the CDR3 end, the germline J gene is used to fill in that end. The chain employs TRBV5-1 and TRBJ2-7, with unresolved D. V lost 0 bases to trimming and J lost 3 bases, with 10 bases between them. The CDR3 has 14 amino acids. Germline V gives CDR1 SGHRS, CDR2 YFSETQ. The CDR3 bases that were read are TGCGCCAGCAGCTTGGGGGCAAAGCTCTACGAG. Amino acid sequence: CASSLGAKLYE. In full, the CDR3 reads CASSLGAKLYEQYF.

Comments on this clone: The read ends 3 residues early relative to the CDR3; the germline J gene fills the gap. The chain links TRBV2 to TRBJ1-5, with 11 bases fitting TRBD1. The CDR3 has 15 residues. Germline V gene sequence: CDR1 SNHLY, CDR2 FYNNEI. J gave up 1 base and V 6 bases, and 2 bases lay outside the gene matches. The DNA read from the CDR3 is TGTGCCAGCAGACGGGACAGGGGGAGCAATCAGCCC. Its translation: CASRRDRGSNQP. The whole CDR3 reads CASRRDRGSNQPQHF.

Points on this clone: The read comes to an end 3 residues before the CDR3 does, leaving the germline J gene to fill in the end. J is TRBJ1-2 and V is TRBV7-2; D is undetermined. Germline CDR1 is SGHTA and CDR2 is FQGNSA. The CDR3 length is 13 residues. V was pared by 6 bases and J by 7 bases, with 15 bases between. The CDR3 bases that were read are TGTGCCAGCAGTCCCGCCGGGGAGGGTGGC. Amino acid sequence: CASSPAGEGG. The full CDR3 protein is CASSPAGEGGYTF.

As concerns this clone: The CDR3 goes on 3 residues after the read ends, and that part is filled in from the germline J gene. V usage is TRBV5-4 and J usage is TRBJ2-5; 10 bases line up with TRBD2. V trimming: 0 bases; J trimming: 5 bases; junction bases outside the gene matches: 7. The CDR3 contains 16 residues. Germline assignment: CDR1 SGHNT and CDR2 YYREEE (reference sequence). CDR3 DNA (partial): TGTGCCAGCAGCTTGGGTGGTAGCGGGGGGCGGGAGACC. Translated, it gives CASSLGGSGGRET. The entire CDR3 is CASSLGGSGGRETQYF.

With respect to this clone: The missing CDR3 end, 3 residues past where the read stops, is filled in from the germline J gene. This chain links TRBV5-1 with TRBJ1-5; D is undetermined. Trimming removed 0 bases at V and 0 bases at J, with 7 bases between. Germline CDR1 SGHRS, CDR2 YFSETQ. The CDR3 loop spans 15 amino acids. The sequenced CDR3 bases are TGCGCCAGCAGCTTGGGGACTCCTAGCAATCAGCCC. Translating it yields CASSLGTPSNQP. The complete CDR3 protein is CASSLGTPSNQPQHF.

A word on this clone: The read halts 3 residues ahead of the CDR3 end, with the missing end drawn from the germline J gene. The chain couples TRBV9 to TRBJ2-5; 11 bases align to TRBD2. The CDR3 spans 21 residues. The junction had 22 bases not matched to a gene; V was cut back by 1 base and J by 5 bases. Germline values: CDR1 SGDLS, CDR2 YYNGEE. This chain's CDR3 is CASSVTGELRLAGTGMETQYF. CDR3 DNA, as far as it was read: TGTGCCAGCAGCGTAACCGGGGAACTCCGACTAGCGGGGACCGGAATGGAGACC.

With regard to this clone: The read is 3 residues too short to cover the CDR3 end, so that end is filled in from the germline J gene. The J gene is TRBJ2-3, the V gene TRBV5-1; no definite D call. CDR1 and CDR2 (germline): SGHRS, YFSETQ. This CDR3 is built from 15 residues. The ends were cut back, 5 bases at V and 5 bases at J, with 18 bases in the middle. Partial CDR3 DNA: TGCGCCAGCAGAGTCGTTGATTTAGTTGGAGATACG. Translation gives CASRVVDLVGDT. The CDR3 reads in full as CASRVVDLVGDTQYF.

Partial CDR3 DNA: TGTGCCATCAGTGAGTCAACAGGGATGGGAGAGACC. It yields the protein CAISESTGMGET. In full, the CDR3 is CAISESTGMGETQYF. This sequence joins TRBV10-3 and TRBJ2-5, with D perhaps matching TRBD1 (6 bases). The read falls 3 residues short of the CDR3 end, and the missing part is taken from the germline J gene. Trimming removed 0 bases at V and 4 bases at J, with 12 bases between. Germline V gene sequence: CDR1 ENHRY, CDR2 SYGVKD. This CDR3 is 15 amino acids long.

As concerns this clone: Read data end 3 residues before the CDR3 end; the end is taken from the germline J gene. The chain combines TRBV30 with TRBJ2-7, with 11 bases that match TRBD1. CDR3 length equals 16 residues. The V and J ends lost 4 bases and 5 bases, in that order; junction bases with no gene match: 13. Looked up from germline, CDR1 is GTSNPN and CDR2 is SVGIG (reference sequence). This CDR3 is CAWTLKGGTGGHEQYF. The part of the CDR3 DNA that was read is TGTGCCTGGACCCTGAAGGGAGGGACAGGGGGTCACGAG. The full variable domain, its missing parts supplied by reference TRBV30 and TRBJ2-7, is SQTIHQWPATLVQPVGSPLSLECTVEGTSNPNLYWYRQAAGRGLQLLFYSVGIGQISSEVPQNLSASRPQDRQFILSSKKLLLSDSGFYLCAWTLKGGTGGHEQYFGPGTRLTVT.

CDR3 DNA, as far as it was read: TGTGCCAGCAGCTCTTTCACAGATACG. Its translation: CASSSFTDT. The complete CDR3 sequence is CASSSFTDTQYF. This chain links TRBV13 with TRBJ2-3; no firm D call. The CDR3 is cut off 3 residues early in the read; its end comes from the germline J gene. Trimming removed 4 bases at V and 2 bases at J, with 4 bases between. This CDR3 is 12 amino acids long. Germline CDR1 reads PRHDT; CDR2 reads FYEKMQ (reference sequence).

Regarding this clone: The CDR3 extends 3 residues past the end of the read, so its final part is completed from the germline J gene. The V gene is TRBV7-9, the J gene TRBJ2-5; tentative D call: TRBD2 (6 bases). The germline V gene encodes CDR1 SEHNR and CDR2 FQNEAQ (reference sequence). The CDR3 covers 12 residues. V lost 8 bases, J lost 5 bases, and 12 bases lay in between. The CDR3 reads CASDGSGETQYF. The part of the CDR3 DNA that was read is TGTGCCAGCGACGGGAGCGGGGAGACC.

The CDR3 sequence is CAWTQNNEQFF. The DNA read from the CDR3 is TGTGCCTGGACCCAGAACAATGAG. V gene TRBV30 combines with J gene TRBJ2-1; D is unclear. The sequenced fragment ends 3 residues before the CDR3 boundary, so the rest is inferred from the germline J gene. Trimming stripped 4 bases from V and 5 bases from J, with 6 bases between. This CDR3 has 11 amino acids. Germline V CDR1 and CDR2: GTSNPN, SVGIG (reference sequence).

In regard to this clone: The junction shows a germline mismatch at one end, possibly a read error. The read comes to an end 3 residues before the CDR3 does, leaving the germline J gene to fill in the end. V gene TRBV4-2 combines with J gene TRBJ2-7, with D maybe TRBD1 (5 bases). The CDR3 runs to 17 residues. Per germline, CDR1 LGHNA and CDR2 YNFKEQ. CDR3: CASSRSFVDTEPYEQYF. CDR3 bases read: TGCGCCAGCAGCCGCTCCTTTGTGGACACTGAACCTTACGAG.

As regards this clone: With the read ending 3 residues before the CDR3 end, the germline J gene is used to fill in that end. The genes are TRBV19 and TRBJ1-2, with 9 nucleotides matching TRBD1. Germline V gives CDR1 LNHDA, CDR2 SQIVND (reference sequence). V shed 3 bases, J shed 3 bases, and the junction held 8 bases outside the gene matches. The CDR3 runs to 16 residues. The DNA read from the CDR3 is TGTGCCAGTAGTATTGCGTCGGGACAGGGATACTATGGC. It codes for CASSIASGQGYYG. The entire CDR3 protein reads CASSIASGQGYYGYTF.

CDR3 DNA, as far as it was read: TGTGCCAGCAGCCACGTCGGGACAGCCTTCCAAGAGACC. As protein: CASSHVGTAFQET. The entire CDR3 is CASSHVGTAFQETQYF. V usage is TRBV14 and J usage is TRBJ2-5; 7 nucleotides match TRBD1. The read comes to an end 3 residues before the CDR3 does, leaving the germline J gene to fill in the end. This CDR3 contains 16 residues. V was pared by 3 bases and J by 1 base, with 8 bases of the junction left unmatched. The germline V gene has CDR1 SGHDN and CDR2 FVKESK.

A word on this clone: With the read ending 3 residues before the CDR3 end, the germline J gene is used to fill in that end. The chain couples TRBV30 to TRBJ1-4; 7 bases agree with TRBD1. Germline CDR1 is GTSNPN and CDR2 is SVGIG (reference sequence). This CDR3 has 14 amino acids. CDR3 loop: CAWRLRGFGSPLFF. The sequenced part of the CDR3 DNA is TGTGCCTGGAGGCTCAGGGGGTTCGGATCACCA.